This is a list of T cell receptor beta chains from one sample in a study of radiotherapy plus CTLA-4 blockade in lung cancer. The protocol was immunoSEQ multiplex PCR, while the TCRdb copy is restricted to in-frame clones and leaves out a portion. Of about 15,000 clones listed, 70% to 90% are singletons. This specimen was peripheral blood, taken from a patient treated with radiotherapy plus ipilimumab. These receptors came from a human donor with non-small cell lung cancer that progressed on radiotherapy plus ipilimumab. Some clones in this sample may be carry-over from other donors' samples. The CDR3 runs from the conserved cysteine through the conserved F or W. D genes are given only for firm matches. Part of the rows lack a size; the others show once, few, many or a class for expanded clones.

.	TRBV4-1	14	.	TRBJ2-1	TGCGCCAGCAGCCAGGAATCTAGCGTGAATGAGCAGTTCTTC	CASSQESSVNEQFF
once	TRBV10-2	15	.	TRBJ1-1	TGCGCCAGCAGTGAGTCTGGACTTTCGAACACTGAAGCTTTCTTT	CASSESGLSNTEAFF
few	TRBV6-1	15	.	TRBJ2-2	TGTGCCAGCAGTGAAGCTGAGACATACACCGGGGAGCTGTTTTTT	CASSEAETYTGELFF
.	TRBV6-1	15	TRBD1	TRBJ1-5	TGTGCCAGCAGGGGACAGCCAGATAGCAATCAGCCCCAGCATTTT	CASRGQPDSNQPQHF
.	TRBV7-2	16	TRBD2	TRBJ2-1	TGTGCCAGCAGCGGACTAGCGGGCAGGGGGGGGAATGAGCAGTTCTTC	CASSGLAGRGGNEQFF
.	TRBV19	16	.	TRBJ1-5	TGTGCCAGCAAAGAGGGATCGGTGATTAGCAATCAGCCCCAGCATTTT	CASKEGSVISNQPQHF
.	TRBV28	14	.	TRBJ2-1	TGTGCCAGCAGCGGGAGAAGGTCCTACAATGAGCAGTTCTTC	CASSGRRSYNEQFF
.	TRBV29-1	11	.	TRBJ2-3	TGCAGCGTTCGACTGGTGGATACGCAGTATTTT	CSVRLVDTQYF
.	TRBV27	14	TRBD1	TRBJ1-2	TGTGCCAGCAGTCTCGACAGGGCAGGCTATGGCTACACCTTC	CASSLDRAGYGYTF
few	TRBV28	12	.	TRBJ2-7	TGTGCCAGCAAAGGGCCGGGGTCCGAGCAGTACTTC	CASKGPGSEQYF
.	TRBV6-1	13	TRBD2	TRBJ2-1	TGTGCCAGCTCTAGCGGCCCGCACAATGAGCAGTTCTTC	CASSSGPHNEQFF
.	TRBV4-1	14	.	TRBJ2-1	TGCGCCAGCAGCCCTTTGACTGAGAACAATGAGCAGTTCTTC	CASSPLTENNEQFF
.	TRBV2	15	.	TRBJ2-4	TGTGCCAGCACCGGGCAGGGGTTAGCCAAAAACATTCAGTACTTC	CASTGQGLAKNIQYF
.	TRBV5-4	15	TRBD2	TRBJ2-3	TGTGCCAGCAGCCTGACTAGCGGTTACACAGATACGCAGTATTTT	CASSLTSGYTDTQYF
.	TRBV12-5	14	.	TRBJ2-3	TGTGCTAGTGGTTTGAGACAGGGCACAGATACGCAGTATTTT	CASGLRQGTDTQYF
.	TRBV6-4	15	TRBD2	TRBJ2-3	TGTGCCAGCAGTGACGAAGCGGGGGGGCCAGATACGCAGTATTTT	CASSDEAGGPDTQYF
once	TRBV12-5	14	.	TRBJ1-4	TGTGCTAGTGGACCGTCAGGGGAAAGGGAAAAACTGTTTTTT	CASGPSGEREKLFF
.	TRBV5-1	16	TRBD2	TRBJ2-2	TGCGCCAGCAGTTTACTAGCGGTCCCGAACACCGGGGAGCTGTTTTTT	CASSLLAVPNTGELFF
.	TRBV27	12	.	TRBJ1-2	TGTGCCAGCAGACAAAACGAGAGGGGCTACACCTTC	CASRQNERGYTF
.	TRBV19	16	.	TRBJ1-1	TGTGCCAGTAGTATAACGTTTAGCAGGGGCCAAACTGAAGCTTTCTTT	CASSITFSRGQTEAFF
once	TRBV30	13	.	TRBJ2-7	TGTGCCTGGAGTGACAAACAGGGTGACGAGCAGTACTTC	CAWSDKQGDEQYF
.	TRBV2	15	.	TRBJ1-4	TGTGCCAGCAGTAGAACAGGGATCACTAATGAAAAACTGTTTTTT	CASSRTGITNEKLFF
.	TRBV7-2	14	.	TRBJ1-5	TGTGCCAGCAGCTTACAGGATCGTGGTCAGCCCCAGCATTTT	CASSLQDRGQPQHF
.	TRBV30	17	TRBD1	TRBJ1-6	TGTGCCTGGAGTGTCTGGACAGGGAGCTCCTATAATCCACCCCTCCACTTT	CAWSVWTGSSYNPPLHF
.	TRBV25-1	16	TRBD1	TRBJ2-1	TGTGCCAGCAGTGTCCCGGGACAGGGAATTGTCAATGAGCAGTTCTTC	CASSVPGQGIVNEQFF
once	TRBV21-1	16	.	TRBJ2-7	TGTGCCAGCAGCGTCAGGGAGGCAGGGAAATGCTACGAGCAGTACTTC	CASSVREAGKCYEQYF
.	TRBV19	16	.	TRBJ1-2	TGTGCCAGTAGTATTGGCCAGTTCGGAGATCTCTATGGCTACACCTTC	CASSIGQFGDLYGYTF
.	TRBV10-3	16	.	TRBJ2-1	TGTGCCATCAGTGACCAGCTAGACCCCTCCTACAATGAGCAGTTCTTC	CAISDQLDPSYNEQFF
.	TRBV11-2	16	TRBD2	TRBJ2-2	TGTGCCAGCAGCTTACAGACTAGCGGGAGATCCGGGGAGCTGTTTTTT	CASSLQTSGRSGELFF
.	TRBV5-1	15	.	TRBJ2-1	TGCGCCAGCAGCTCCACCTTGGCAGTTGGTAATGAGCAGTTCTTC	CASSSTLAVGNEQFF
.	TRBV4-2	18	TRBD2	TRBJ2-7	TGTGCCAGCAGCCAAGTAGAAATAGCGGGGGGCGGGTTAAGAGAGCAGTACTTC	CASSQVEIAGGGLREQYF
.	TRBV6-5	15	.	TRBJ2-1	TGTGCCAGCAGCCCCTTTGGCAGGGGTCTTACTGAGCAGTTCTTC	CASSPFGRGLTEQFF
.	TRBV7-2	18	.	TRBJ1-5	TGTGCCAGCACCCCGGAGGTAGGGTTCGCCAATAGCAATCAGCCCCAGCATTTT	CASTPEVGFANSNQPQHF
once	TRBV15	16	.	TRBJ1-1	TGTGCCACCCGATCCCCCCCCCAACCCAGCAGGACTGAAGCTTTCTTT	CATRSPPQPSRTEAFF
few	TRBV30	15	.	TRBJ1-5	TGTGCCTGGAGCAAACCTGACAGGATCAATCAGCCCCAGCATTTT	CAWSKPDRINQPQHF
.	TRBV4-3	17	TRBD2	TRBJ2-1	TGCGCCAGCAGCCAAGATCGGAGCGGGAGGGCCAGGGTTGAGCAGTTCTTC	CASSQDRSGRARVEQFF
once	TRBV2	13	.	TRBJ1-1	TGTGCCAGCTGCCGGGACACGAACACTGAAGCTTTCTTT	CASCRDTNTEAFF
.	TRBV15	15	.	TRBJ1-5	TGTGCCACCAGCAGAGATAGAGGGCCCAATCAGCCCCAGCATTTT	CATSRDRGPNQPQHF
.	TRBV2	16	.	TRBJ1-6	TGTGCCAGCAGAGCCGACTTGAGCTCCTATAATTCACCCCTCCACTTT	CASRADLSSYNSPLHF
.	TRBV6-5	14	TRBD2	TRBJ2-7	TGTGCCAGCAACCCAACCAGCGGGAGTCCCGAGCAGTACTTC	CASNPTSGSPEQYF
.	TRBV5-4	16	TRBD1	TRBJ1-1	TGTGCCAGCAGCCCAGGGACAGGGGGCGCGGGGACTGAAGCTTTCTTT	CASSPGTGGAGTEAFF
.	TRBV20-1	11	.	TRBJ2-1	TGCAGTGCTAGAGCTACCCCCGGGCAGTTCTTC	CSARATPGQFF
.	TRBV7-8	14	TRBD2	TRBJ2-5	TGTGCCAGCAGCGAGACTAGCGCCAAAGAGACCCAGTACTTC	CASSETSAKETQYF
once	TRBV11-2	18	TRBD1	TRBJ1-1	TGTGCCAGCAGCTTAAGTTTGGACAGGGGGGATAATAACACTGAAGCTTTCTTT	CASSLSLDRGDNNTEAFF
.	TRBV14	17	.	TRBJ2-2	TGTGCCAGCAGCCAAGAATCCTCTAATCGTGGCACCGGGGAGCTGTTTTTT	CASSQESSNRGTGELFF
.	TRBV6-1	19	TRBD1	TRBJ2-6	TGTGCCAGCAGTGATTGGGGACAGGGGGTTGACTCTGGGGCCAACGTCCTGACTTTC	CASSDWGQGVDSGANVLTF
.	TRBV27	13	.	TRBJ2-3	TGTGCCAGCAAGTGGGGGGGCACAGATACGCAGTATTTT	CASKWGGTDTQYF
.	TRBV9	15	TRBD2	TRBJ2-7	TGTGCCAGCAGCGTAGCTACGGGGGGGCTATACGAGCAGTACTTC	CASSVATGGLYEQYF
.	TRBV9	18	.	TRBJ1-2	TGTGCCAGCAGCGGTACGGGAGAGCAGACCCACTCCCACTATGGCTACACCTTC	CASSGTGEQTHSHYGYTF
.	TRBV2	15	TRBD1	TRBJ1-4	TGTGCCAGCAGGAGGACAGGGACAGAGGGCGAAAAACTGTTTTTT	CASRRTGTEGEKLFF
.	TRBV18	14	.	TRBJ2-3	TGTGCCAGCTCTCCGGACACCCTCGAAAATACGCAGTATTTT	CASSPDTLENTQYF
.	TRBV30	13	.	TRBJ2-2	TGTGCCGGTCGACTAGGGGCCACCGGGGAGCTGTTTTTT	CAGRLGATGELFF